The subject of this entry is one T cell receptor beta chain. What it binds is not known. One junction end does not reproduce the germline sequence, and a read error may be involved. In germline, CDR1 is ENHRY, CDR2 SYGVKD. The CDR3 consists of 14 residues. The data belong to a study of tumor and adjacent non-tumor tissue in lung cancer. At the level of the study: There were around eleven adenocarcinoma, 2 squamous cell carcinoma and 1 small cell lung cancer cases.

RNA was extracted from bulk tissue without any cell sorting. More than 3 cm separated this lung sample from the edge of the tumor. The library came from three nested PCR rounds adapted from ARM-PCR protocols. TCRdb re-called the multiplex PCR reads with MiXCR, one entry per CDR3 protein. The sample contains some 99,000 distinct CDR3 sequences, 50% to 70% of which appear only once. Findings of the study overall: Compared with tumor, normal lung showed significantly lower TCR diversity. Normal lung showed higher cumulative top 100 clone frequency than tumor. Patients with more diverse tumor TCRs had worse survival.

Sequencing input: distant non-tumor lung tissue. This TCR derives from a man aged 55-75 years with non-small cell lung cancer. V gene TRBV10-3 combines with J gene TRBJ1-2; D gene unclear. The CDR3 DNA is TGTGCCATCAGCCCAGGACGGCTTAACTATGGCTACTCCTTC. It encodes CAISPGRLNYGYSF.